In its sample, the clone carrying this TCR beta chain was seen once. Its matching antigen is unknown. This record belongs to a study of Ad26.COV2.S vaccination and SARS-CoV-2 variants. Study-level information: Ad26.COV2.S was injected intramuscularly once or twice, 56 days apart. Study observations and caveats: Non-spike TCR breadth was similar in vaccine and placebo recipients.

Germline CDR1 MDHEN, CDR2 SYDVKM. This CDR3 has 17 amino acids. V lost 11 bases and J 2 bases, leaving 28 bases between the germline ends. TCRdb keeps only in-frame clones here, not all; method: immunoSEQ multiplex PCR. The sample shows some 250,000 clones, around 89% of them seen only once. Treatment noted: some 19 received Ad26.COV2.S at low or high dose, single or two shots; a few received placebo; per-sample allocation not given. The study sampled participants on day 63 after the first vaccine or placebo injection. It was an adult aged 18-55 years in Boston who was the donor. The starting material was peripheral blood, obtained in a trial of Ad26.COV2.S vaccine versus placebo. This TCR was sampled from a person between 18 and 60 years old who received the Ad26.COV2.S COVID-19 vaccine or a placebo. The chain joins TRBV28 to TRBJ2-7; TRBD1 might be the D (7 bases). The CDR3 nucleotides are TGTGCCTCACGCCAAAAAGTCAGGGGGGTATCCCCCTACGAGCAGTACTTC. It encodes CASRQKVRGVSPYEQYF.